The clone carrying this T cell receptor beta chain was picked up many times. Its antigen is unidentified. These data come from a study of T cell repertoires in cytomegalovirus infection. Study observations and caveats: There were HLA-C-restricted CMV-specific TCR beta clonotypes dominating the ex vivo response.

CDR3 length: 15 residues. Germline V gene data show CDR1 as LGHNA and CDR2 as YNFKEQ. V was shortened by 1 base and J by 1 base, with 9 bases between the two germline ends. TCRdb independently ran MiXCR on the reads; one entry per CDR3 protein. The sample consists of nearly 550,000 distinct CDR3 sequences, about 15% of them appearing once. The specimen sequenced was CD8+ T cells from PBMCs. The sequence was obtained from a human donor in good health (CMV status not recorded). Some clones in this sample may be carry-over from other donors' samples. The chain recombines TRBV4-2 with TRBJ2-3; D is possibly TRBD2 (6 bases). As DNA, the CDR3 is TGTGCCAGCAGCCAAGGGGGGGTTGGCACAGATACGCAGTATTTT. Residues: CASSQGGVGTDTQYF.